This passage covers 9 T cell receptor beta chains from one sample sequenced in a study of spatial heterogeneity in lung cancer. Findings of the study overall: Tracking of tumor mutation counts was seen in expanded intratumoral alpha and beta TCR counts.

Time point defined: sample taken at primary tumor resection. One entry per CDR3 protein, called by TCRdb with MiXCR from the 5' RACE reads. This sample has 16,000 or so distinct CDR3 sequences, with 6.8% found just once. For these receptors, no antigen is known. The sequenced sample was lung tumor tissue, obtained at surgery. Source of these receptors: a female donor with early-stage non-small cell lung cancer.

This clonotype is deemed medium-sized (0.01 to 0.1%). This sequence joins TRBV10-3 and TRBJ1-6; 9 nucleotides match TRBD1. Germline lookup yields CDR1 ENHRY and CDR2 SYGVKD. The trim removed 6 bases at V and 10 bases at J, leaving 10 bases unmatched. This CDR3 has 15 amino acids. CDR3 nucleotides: TGTGCCATCAGGCCCGGGACAGGGAAGGGATCACCCCTCCACTTT. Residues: CAIRPGTGKGSPLHF.

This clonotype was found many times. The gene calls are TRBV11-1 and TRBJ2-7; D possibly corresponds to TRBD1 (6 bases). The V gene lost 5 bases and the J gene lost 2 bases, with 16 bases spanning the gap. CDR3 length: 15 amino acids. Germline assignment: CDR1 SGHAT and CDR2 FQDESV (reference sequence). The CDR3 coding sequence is TGTGCCAGCAGCCTTATGGGGGCGACTACCTACGAGCAGTACTTC. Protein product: CASSLMGATTYEQYF.

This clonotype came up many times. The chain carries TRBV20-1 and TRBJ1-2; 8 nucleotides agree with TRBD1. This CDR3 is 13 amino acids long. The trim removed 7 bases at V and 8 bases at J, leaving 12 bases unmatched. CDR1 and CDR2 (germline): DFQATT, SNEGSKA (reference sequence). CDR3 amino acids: CSGSAGGANGYTF. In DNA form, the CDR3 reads TGCAGTGGCTCAGCAGGGGGCGCGAACGGCTACACCTTC.

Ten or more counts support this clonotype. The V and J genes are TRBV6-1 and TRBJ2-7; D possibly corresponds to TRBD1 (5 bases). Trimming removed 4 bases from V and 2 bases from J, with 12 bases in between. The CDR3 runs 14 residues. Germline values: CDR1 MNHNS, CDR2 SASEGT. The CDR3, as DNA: TGTGCCAGCAGTGTCAGGGTCCAAGCCTACGAGCAGTACTTC. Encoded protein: CASSVRVQAYEQYF.

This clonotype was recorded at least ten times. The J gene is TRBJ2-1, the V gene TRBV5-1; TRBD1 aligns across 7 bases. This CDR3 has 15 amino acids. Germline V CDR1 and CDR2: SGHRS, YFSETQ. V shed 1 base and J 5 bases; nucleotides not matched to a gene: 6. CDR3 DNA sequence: TGCGCCAGCAGCTTGACGGACAGGTCTAACAATGAGCAGTTCTTC. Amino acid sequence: CASSLTDRSNNEQFF.

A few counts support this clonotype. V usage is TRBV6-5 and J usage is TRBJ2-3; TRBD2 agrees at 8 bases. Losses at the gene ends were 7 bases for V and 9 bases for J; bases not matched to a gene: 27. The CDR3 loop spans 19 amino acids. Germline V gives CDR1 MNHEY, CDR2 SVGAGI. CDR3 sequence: CASTSHPLGGLAFPGTQYF. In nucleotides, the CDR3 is TGTGCCAGCACCTCCCACCCTCTTGGCGGACTAGCATTCCCTGGGACGCAGTATTTT.

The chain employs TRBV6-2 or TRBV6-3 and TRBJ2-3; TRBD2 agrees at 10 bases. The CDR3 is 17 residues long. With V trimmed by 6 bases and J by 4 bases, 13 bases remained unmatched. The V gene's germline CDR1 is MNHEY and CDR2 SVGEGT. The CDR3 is CASSPLGLAGEADTQYF. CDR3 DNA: TGTGCCAGCAGCCCCCTAGGGCTAGCGGGGGAGGCAGATACGCAGTATTTT.

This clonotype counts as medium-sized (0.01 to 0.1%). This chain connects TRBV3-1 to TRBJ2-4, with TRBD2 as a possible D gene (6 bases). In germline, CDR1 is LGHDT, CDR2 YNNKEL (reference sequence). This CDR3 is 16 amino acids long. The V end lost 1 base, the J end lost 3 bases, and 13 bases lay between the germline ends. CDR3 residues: CASSQAAGWSKNIQYF. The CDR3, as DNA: TGTGCCAGCAGCCAAGCGGCGGGGTGGAGCAAAAACATTCAGTACTTC.

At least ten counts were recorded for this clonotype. This chain's CDR3 is CASSPRDRINTGELFF. The CDR3 nucleotides are TGTGCCAGCAGCCCCCGGGACAGGATCAACACCGGGGAGCTGTTTTTT. This chain joins TRBV11-1 and TRBJ2-2, with 8 bases fitting TRBD1. This CDR3 is 16 amino acids long. The germline V gene has CDR1 SGHAT and CDR2 FQDESV (reference sequence). The V and J ends lost 5 bases and 2 bases, in that order; junction bases with no gene match: 7.